A single sample is the source of the 23 T cell receptor beta chains below, sequenced in a study of cytomegalovirus exposure and HLA in healthy donors (dated by TCRdb to about 2017). Library preparation was by the immunoSEQ multiplex PCR assay. A mixture of 60 forward primers for TCR Vbeta segments and 13 reverse primers for TCR Jbeta segments was used in the multiplex PCR. Imported from immuneACCESS, the table was reduced by TCRdb to in-frame sequences with V and J called. These copies leave out some clones; in studies compared against another copy, an unresolved V gene accounts for under half, and the cause of the remainder is not known. The sample data list roughly 120,000 clones, and roughly 80% of these were observed just once. The ten largest clones take up about a fifth of the sample. Sequenced material: PBMCs. Receptor source: a man younger than 40 in good health and CMV-seropositive.

With regard to this clone: A read error may account for a junction end that differs from germline. The chain is built from TRBV7-9 and TRBJ2-7, with 13 bases matching TRBD2. Looked up from germline, CDR1 is SEHNR and CDR2 is FQNEAQ (reference sequence). The CDR3 is 16 amino acids. The CDR3 region has the DNA TGTTCCAGCAGCCCGAGGACTAGCGGGGGTCCCGGGGGGCAGTACTTC. This encodes CSSSPRTSGGPGGQYF.

The rearrangement uses TRBV5-4 and TRBJ1-3; 9 nucleotides match TRBD1. Germline V gene data show CDR1 as SGHNT and CDR2 as YYREEE (reference sequence). J was trimmed by 1 base and V by 3 bases; bases with no gene match: 2. The CDR3 sequence is 15 residues long. The CDR3 DNA follows: TGTGCCAGCAGCTGGGACAGGGTTTCTGGAAACACCATATATTTT. This codes for CASSWDRVSGNTIYF. Full variable domain (remainder filled in from reference TRBV5-4 and TRBJ1-3): ETGVTQSPTHLIKTRGQQVTLRCSSQSGHNTVSWYQQALGQGPQFIFQYYREEENGRGNFPPRFSGLQFPNYSSELNVNALELDDSALYLCASSWDRVSGNTIYFGEGSWLTVV.

The chain joins TRBV5-6 to TRBJ2-7; D perhaps matches TRBD2 (5 bases). Germline V gene sequence: CDR1 SGHDT, CDR2 YYEEEE. The V and J ends lost 1 base and 6 bases respectively, with 11 bases between them. The CDR3 consists of 13 residues. CDR3 in DNA: TGTGCCAGCAGCTTGTGGCGGGCCGGCGAGCAGTACGTC. Its translation: CASSLWRAGEQYV.

The chain uses TRBV28 and TRBJ2-1; 9 positions agree with TRBD1. The germline V gene encodes CDR1 MDHEN and CDR2 SYDVKM. The trim removed 6 bases at V and 10 bases at J, leaving 7 bases unmatched. CDR3 length: 13 amino acids. The CDR3 region is CASSQGQGVEQFF. DNA for the CDR3: TGTGCCAGCAGCCAGGGACAGGGAGTAGAGCAGTTCTTC.

This clone has a single count. The gene calls are TRBV11-3 and TRBJ1-6; D may be TRBD1 (5 bases). V lost 5 bases to trimming and J lost 5 bases, with 10 bases between them. Germline CDR1 and CDR2: SGHNT and YENEEA. CDR3 length equals 14 residues. DNA of the CDR3: TGTGCCAGCAGCCTCCGGGGGGATAATTCACCCCTCCACTTT. This sequence encodes CASSLRGDNSPLHF.

In this sample, this clone turned up once. The chain has TRBV21-1 and TRBJ1-2; the table's D call of TRBD1 was not tested on the DNA. TRBV21-1 is reported as a pseudogene. The CDR3 runs 14 residues. The CDR3 is CASNQRAGMGGYTF. In nucleotides, the CDR3 is TGTGCCAGCAATCAGCGTGCAGGGATGGGTGGCTACACCTTC.

The chain carries TRBV5-4 and TRBJ2-3, with TRBD2 matching over 7 bases. The V segment lost 2 bases and the J segment 5 bases; nucleotides outside the gene matches: 17. Germline CDR1 and CDR2: SGHNT and YYREEE (reference sequence). CDR3 length: 18 amino acids. The CDR3, as DNA: TGTGCCAGCAGCTTCCCCATGGGTCTTGGGGGGGAACTAGATACGCAGTATTTT. Amino acid sequence: CASSFPMGLGGELDTQYF.

The chain uses TRBV28 and TRBJ1-2, with 9 positions matching TRBD1. The CDR3 covers 16 residues. The V and J ends lost 6 bases and 2 bases, in that order; junction bases with no gene match: 10. Germline CDR1 and CDR2: MDHEN and SYDVKM. CDR3 DNA: TGTGCCAGCAGGGACGGACAGGGGTCTTGGAACTATGGCTACACCTTC. It is translated as CASRDGQGSWNYGYTF.

This clone showed up just a few times. J is TRBJ2-1 and V is TRBV5-6; 10 bases are shared with TRBD1. CDR1 and CDR2 (germline): SGHDT, YYEEEE. V lost 4 bases, J lost 0 bases, and 10 bases stayed unmatched. The CDR3 covers 18 residues. CDR3 loop: CASSADRQGAYSYNEQFF. The CDR3 region has the DNA TGTGCCAGCAGCGCGGACAGACAGGGGGCCTACTCCTACAATGAGCAGTTCTTC. The full variable domain, completed using reference TRBV5-6 and TRBJ2-1, is DAGVTQSPTHLIKTRGQQVTLRCSPKSGHDTVSWYQQALGQGPQFIFQYYEEEERQRGNFPDRFSGHQFPNYSSELNVNALLLGDSALYLCASSADRQGAYSYNEQFFGPGTRLTVL.

V usage is TRBV7-9 and J usage is TRBJ2-7; a weak D match, TRBD2 (5 bases). Germline V lookup: CDR1 SEHNR, CDR2 FQNEAQ (reference sequence). V shed 0 bases and J shed 1 base, with 13 bases lying between them. CDR3 length: 16 amino acids. CDR3 amino acids: CASSLAEVMESYEQYF. The CDR3 DNA reads as TGTGCCAGCAGCTTAGCGGAGGTGATGGAGTCCTACGAGCAGTACTTC.

The chain recombines TRBV10-1 with TRBJ1-1, with 7 positions matching TRBD1. Per the germline V gene, CDR1 is WNHNN and CDR2 is SYGVQD (reference sequence). Trimming at V came to 6 bases and at J to 3 bases, leaving 4 bases not matched to a gene. This CDR3 comprises 13 residues. This CDR3 reads CASSKQGYTEAFF. CDR3 nucleotide sequence: TGCGCCAGCAGCAAACAGGGGTACACTGAAGCTTTCTTT.

The chain carries TRBV19 and TRBJ2-4; 7 nucleotides align to TRBD2. V lost 5 bases, J lost 10 bases, and 14 bases stayed unmatched. Germline CDR1 LNHDA, CDR2 SQIVND (reference sequence). The CDR3 runs to 15 residues. DNA of the CDR3: TGTGCCAGTAGTTCGGGGGGTTCATCCGTACGGATTCAGTACTTC. It encodes CASSSGGSSVRIQYF.

This chain links TRBV27 with TRBJ2-7, with 9 bases identical to TRBD1. This CDR3 comprises 13 residues. V shed 5 bases, J shed 1 base, and the junction held 0 bases outside the gene matches. CDR1 is MNHEY, CDR2 SMNVEV, per germline (reference sequence). CDR3 protein: CASSDRGSYEQYF. CDR3 DNA: TGTGCCAGCAGTGACAGGGGGTCCTACGAGCAGTACTTC.

The rearrangement uses TRBV11-2 and TRBJ1-2, with D maybe TRBD1 (6 bases). The CDR3 has 14 residues. The germline V gene has CDR1 SGHAT and CDR2 FQNNGV. Trimming left V 5 bases short and J 8 bases short, with 18 bases between. This CDR3 reads CASSRIPGDGGYTF. CDR3 nucleotides: TGTGCCAGCAGCCGAATACCAGGGGATGGAGGCTACACCTTC.

This chain connects TRBV6-5 to TRBJ2-1; 12 bases are shared with TRBD2. Germline V gene lookup returns CDR1 MNHEY and CDR2 SVGAGI. The CDR3 has 13 amino acids. Losses at the gene ends were 6 bases for V and 13 bases for J; bases not matched to a gene: 7. The DNA for the CDR3 is TGTGCCAGCAGCCTCGGACTAGCGGGGACACAGTTCTTC. Amino acids: CASSLGLAGTQFF.

This clone came up a few times. The chain has TRBV2 and TRBJ2-3; D ambiguous. Germline V lookup: CDR1 SNHLY, CDR2 FYNNEI. The CDR3 extends over 12 amino acids. The V end was cut by 6 bases, the J end by 0 bases, with 4 bases between. The CDR3 is CASSQSTDTQYF. In DNA form, the CDR3 reads TGTGCCAGCAGCCAAAGCACAGATACGCAGTATTTT. The complete variable domain, with remaining parts taken from reference TRBV2 and TRBJ2-3, reads EPEVTQTPSHQVTQMGQEVILRCVPISNHLYFYWYRQILGQKVEFLVSFYNNEISEKSEIFDDQFSVERPDGSNFTLKIRSTKLEDSAMYFCASSQSTDTQYFGPGTRLTVL.

This sequence joins TRBV5-1 and TRBJ2-2, with D perhaps TRBD1 (5 bases). There are 15 residues in the CDR3. V lost 4 bases and J lost 2, with 12 bases in between. From germline, CDR1 is SGHRS and CDR2 YFSETQ. The CDR3, as DNA: TGCGCCAGCAGCCCGGACAATAGTAACACCGGGGAGCTGTTTTTT. This gives the protein CASSPDNSNTGELFF.

The chain has TRBV5-6 and TRBJ1-5, with D possibly matching TRBD1 (6 bases). Per the germline V gene, CDR1 is SGHDT and CDR2 is YYEEEE. This CDR3 has 15 residues. V lost 0 bases, J lost 7 bases, and 14 bases lay in between. CDR3 protein: CASSLGGGARQPQHF. CDR3 bases: TGTGCCAGCAGCTTGGGAGGGGGGGCCCGGCAGCCCCAGCATTTT.

This clone was observed once. The chain employs TRBV18 and TRBJ1-4; 8 bases fit TRBD1. The CDR3 is 15 amino acids. Germline V gene sequence: CDR1 KGHSH, CDR2 LQKENI. The J segment lost 5 bases and the V segment lost 6 bases, leaving 8 bases of the junction unmatched. The CDR3: CASSRITGGNEKLFF. The CDR3 DNA reads TGTGCCAGCTCCCGCATTACAGGGGGAAATGAAAAACTGTTTTTT.

This clone has a handful of counts. The CDR3 DNA sequence: TGTGCCAGCAGCTTAGCAGGTGGAGACGAAAAACTGTTTTTT. It encodes CASSLAGGDEKLFF. The chain is built from TRBV7-2 and TRBJ1-4; D remains ambiguous. Per germline, CDR1 SGHTA and CDR2 FQGNSA. This CDR3 has 14 amino acids. V shed 0 bases and J shed 8 bases, with 10 bases lying between them.

The rearrangement uses TRBV5-6 and TRBJ2-5, with 9 bases matching TRBD2. The germline V gene encodes CDR1 SGHDT and CDR2 YYEEEE. V shed 0 bases and J 2 bases; nucleotides not matched to a gene: 2. The CDR3 consists of 15 residues. CDR3 loop: CASSLGSGGQETQYF. The CDR3 DNA reads TGTGCCAGCAGCTTGGGGAGCGGGGGGCAAGAGACCCAGTACTTC.

The rearrangement links TRBV28 to TRBJ2-2; the D gene is possibly TRBD1 (5 bases). Germline loops: CDR1 MDHEN, CDR2 SYDVKM. The CDR3 has 20 residues. With 1 base removed from V and 1 base from J, the gap between germline ends came to 22 bases. The CDR3 sequence: CASSLFWVPTTGMNTGELFF. The CDR3 bases are TGTGCCAGCAGTTTATTTTGGGTACCCACCACAGGAATGAACACCGGGGAGCTGTTTTTT.

The chain uses TRBV2 and TRBJ1-5; no clear D gene. Germline V gene sequence: CDR1 SNHLY, CDR2 FYNNEI. V lost 8 bases to trimming and J lost 3 bases, with 14 bases between them. The CDR3 runs to 14 residues. The CDR3 reads CASSAGQNNQPQHF. The CDR3 nucleotides are TGTGCCAGCTCAGCTGGGCAGAACAATCAGCCCCAGCATTTT.